This T cell receptor (beta chain) appears in the sequencing data of a study of blood T cell repertoires in COVID-19. Study context: The United States, Italy and Spain were the sources of the acute and convalescent COVID-19 samples. T cells, B-cell-depleted T cells, or PBMCs provided the cDNA or gDNA that served as material.

In the original analysis: Amplifying reference gene primers gave estimates of nucleated cell counts. Produced via immunoSEQ multiplex PCR; TCRdb's table is partial and in-frame only. For V, J and clone size, that table is used; D and trimming come from the DNA. Seen here are approximately 65,000 clones, around 80% observed once, and the top ten hold more than 15%. CDR1 is SGHRS and CDR2 is YFSETQ in the germline V gene. The CDR3 loop spans 14 amino acids. V lost 4 bases, J lost 4 bases, and 5 bases stayed unmatched. The sequence derives from an older man with acute or convalescent COVID-19. The sequenced sample was peripheral blood. The chain combines TRBV5-1 with TRBJ2-3, with TRBD1 matching over 8 bases. CDR3 residues: CASSNRGQADTQYF. The CDR3 DNA reads TGCGCCAGCAGCAACAGGGGACAGGCAGATACGCAGTATTTT.